This T cell receptor beta chain is drawn from a study of cytomegalovirus exposure and HLA in healthy donors. Study-level background: The same platform as the 650 to 700 first-cohort repertoires was used for the 130 or so validation repertoires, a later analysis reported. Overall study findings and caveats: In vitro experiments confirmed that a few CMV-associated chains were specific for CMV antigens. First-cohort TCR clusters were later found to tend to co-occur in the roughly 120 validation repertoires.

Concerning this clone: Its target is unknown.

Trimming took 2 bases from V and 5 from J, leaving 9 bases between them. Germline V gene data show CDR1 as MNHEY and CDR2 as SMNVEV (reference sequence). The CDR3 consists of 13 residues. Sequenced by immunoSEQ multiplex PCR; TCRdb stores in-frame clones only, minus some. The table shows fewer than 65,000 clones, with 89% occurring only once. The origin of this receptor is a woman between 18 and 29 years old in good health and CMV-seronegative. Sequenced input: PBMCs. The chain combines TRBV27 with TRBJ1-1, with D perhaps matching TRBD1 (5 bases). The CDR3 DNA reads TGTGCCAGCAGTTTAGGACCAGGGACTGAAGCTTTCTTT. Translation gives CASSLGPGTEAFF.